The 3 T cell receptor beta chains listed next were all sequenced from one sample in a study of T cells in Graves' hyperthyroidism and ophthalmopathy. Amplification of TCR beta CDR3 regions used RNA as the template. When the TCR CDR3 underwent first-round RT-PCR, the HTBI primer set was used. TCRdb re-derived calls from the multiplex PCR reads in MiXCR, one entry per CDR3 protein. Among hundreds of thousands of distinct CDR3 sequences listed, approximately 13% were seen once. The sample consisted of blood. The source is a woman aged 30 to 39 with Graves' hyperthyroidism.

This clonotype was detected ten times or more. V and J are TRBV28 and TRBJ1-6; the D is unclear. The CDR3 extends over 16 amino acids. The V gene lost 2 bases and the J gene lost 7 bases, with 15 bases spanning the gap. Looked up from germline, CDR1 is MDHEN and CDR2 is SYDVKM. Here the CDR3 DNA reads TGTGCCAGCAGTTTAACTCTCGCCCCAACGAATTCACCCCTCCACTTT. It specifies CASSLTLAPTNSPLHF.

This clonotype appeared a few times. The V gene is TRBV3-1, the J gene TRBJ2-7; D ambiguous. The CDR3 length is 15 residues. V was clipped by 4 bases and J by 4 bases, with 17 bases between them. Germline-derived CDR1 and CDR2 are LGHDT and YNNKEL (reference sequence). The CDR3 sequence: CASSPGYPGGYEQYF. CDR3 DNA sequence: TGTGCCAGCAGCCCAGGCTACCCGGGCGGTTACGAGCAGTACTTC.

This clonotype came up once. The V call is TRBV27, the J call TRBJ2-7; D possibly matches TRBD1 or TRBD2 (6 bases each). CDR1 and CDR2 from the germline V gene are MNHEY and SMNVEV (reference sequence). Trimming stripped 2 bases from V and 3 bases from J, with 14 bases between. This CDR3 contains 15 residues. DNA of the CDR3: TGTGCCAGCAGTTTAGGAGGGACACCTAACTACGAGCAGTACTTC. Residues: CASSLGGTPNYEQYF.